This T cell receptor (beta chain) was recorded in a study of CD8 T cells in Susac syndrome (dated by TCRdb to the late 2010s). Looking at the study overall: Whether CD8+ T cell activation and differentiation in Susac syndrome was antigen driven was tested using repertoire sequencing. The research as a whole found: The number of individuals in the TCR sequencing and HLA analysis was acknowledged as relatively small.

About this clonotype: Its recognized antigen is unknown. No quality values exist for individual bases; no much larger clone is one base distant.

Peripheral blood CD8+ and CD4+ T cells from healthy donors, Susac syndrome patients and multiple sclerosis patients were profiled using high-throughput TCR beta sequencing. The multiple sclerosis controls were treatment-naive patients whose relapsing-remitting disease, either stable or active, fulfilled the revised McDonald criteria. Bulk CD8+ and CD4+ T cells were purified by magnetic negative isolation, while CD8+ TEMRA cells were enriched using FACS. Blood was collected in EDTA tubes and processed within 24 hours, with PBMCs isolated through density gradient centrifugation. PBMCs destined for TCR sequencing were cryopreserved in liquid nitrogen and later thawed in a 37 °C water bath. The sorted or isolated CD4+, CD8+ and CD8+ TEMRA cells reached a purity of at least 90%. Including cysteine and phenylalanine, the CDR3 has 15 amino acids. The entry retains the CDR3 DNA only, 45 bases that are in frame from base 1. CDR1 and CDR2 are drawn from the germline V gene (reference sequence): LGHDT, YNNKEL. The germline V and J ends show losses of 5 bases and 7 bases respectively, and no gene match explains 8 bases of the junction.

RNA was extracted using the RNeasy kit, and roughly 0.5 to 1 microgram was reverse transcribed with random hexamers. The immunoSEQ multiplex PCR assay, covering 54 Vbeta and 13 Jbeta segments, was used to amplify TCR beta CDR3 regions. PCR amplification bias was corrected using a synthetic template baseline for primer optimization and computational correction. The published analysis was carried out like this. Reads were annotated to V, D and J genes according to IMGT and were analyzed with immunoSEQ Analyzer, with only productive sequences retained. Clonality was calculated as one minus the Shannon entropy normalized by log2 of the number of productive unique sequences. For each patient and control, public and private clones were evaluated among the 100 most prevalent clones. Clones were defined as Susac-specific when absent from the healthy and MS cohorts, from 1052 published viral clones and from other ImmuneACCESS disease sequences. TCRdb redid the processing of the public reads, applying fastp at Q25 and MiXCR, and retained in-frame beta chains. Rows are unified per CDR3 protein, each entry keeping the most common DNA and genes. Here the V and J calls rest on TCRdb's processing, not on the authors' analysis. Present in this sample are about 200,000 distinct CDR3 sequences, roughly 95% of which were seen just once. The top ten clonotypes cover just under 0.095% of the sample.

Here the chain combines TRBV3-1 and TRBJ1-2, and 12 bases in between align with TRBD1. The sample was CD4+ T cells from PBMCs. The sequence was collected from a human donor with multiple sclerosis. The CDR3 reads as follows: CASSGSWDRGPGYTF. The DNA reads TGTGCCAGCAGCGGAAGTTGGGACAGGGGGCCTGGCTACACCTTC.